Listed below are T cell receptor beta chains from one sample, sequenced in a study of shared clonotypes between healthy human individuals. Clones were sequenced by immunoSEQ multiplex PCR, and TCRdb holds only the in-frame ones, with some missing. The table has more than 900,000 clones, around 82% seen once. Specimen: memory CD4+ T cells from PBMCs. The receptors here all came from a man aged 18 to 30 in good health. Some clones in this sample may be carry-over from other donors' samples. CDR3s include the opening cysteine and the closing phenylalanine or tryptophan. Fields, in order: V gene, J gene, CDR3 protein.

TRBV5-8,TRBJ1-1,CASSSYRVVGEAFF
TRBV11-2,TRBJ1-1,CASSLVRGGLNTEAFF
TRBV7-7,TRBJ2-2,CASSLGGRETGELFF
TRBV6-5,TRBJ1-2,CASSYMEGPNYGYTF
TRBV9,TRBJ1-1,CASSPQRGMNTEAFF
TRBV11-2,TRBJ2-6,CASSPTSSGANVLTF
TRBV2,TRBJ2-4,CASSEIPGQGGGIQYF
TRBV9,TRBJ1-4,CASSVARTATNEKLFF
TRBV7-9,TRBJ2-1,CASRDSTPASEQFF
TRBV7-2,TRBJ2-7,CASSLVSLYEQYF
TRBV6-1,TRBJ1-4,CASSEGQSTNEKLFF
TRBV7-9,TRBJ2-1,CASSLRGGTYNEQFF
TRBV4-1,TRBJ2-7,CASSHRVAGVYYEQYF
TRBV7-9,TRBJ2-1,CASSRLAGEYNEQFF
TRBV29-1,TRBJ2-7,CSVEDRVERERSRSSYEQYF
TRBV7-9,TRBJ1-3,CASTRVWGDVPISGNTIYF
TRBV25-1,TRBJ1-6,CASSERTGAAPPLHF
TRBV5-6,TRBJ1-5,CASSRDGQPQHF
TRBV20-1,TRBJ2-7,CSAANGYEQYF
TRBV5-5,TRBJ2-7,CASSVLPDQFGEQYF
TRBV9,TRBJ2-2,CASSGESGNRNTGELFF
TRBV5-1,TRBJ2-1,CASSIRGRDDNEQFF
TRBV10-3,TRBJ2-3,CAISVGGARTDTQYF
TRBV18,TRBJ2-7,CASSPVLAGGDEQYF
TRBV5-4,TRBJ1-2,CASSLRQYYGYTF
TRBV4-1,TRBJ2-1,CASSQRPITGVGEQFF
TRBV9,TRBJ2-3,CASDRDSTDTQYF
TRBV28,TRBJ2-1,CASSPPGGSHNEQFF
TRBV6-5,TRBJ2-2,CASSSREGRRELFF
TRBV14,TRBJ2-7,CASSQDPGQGAYEQYF
TRBV6-6,TRBJ2-1,CASSSASGSHEQFF
TRBV2,TRBJ1-2,CASTRATNYGYTF
TRBV4-2,TRBJ2-3,CASSQVGGAFLTDTQYF
TRBV2,TRBJ2-4,CASSDERGGWNIQYF
TRBV2,TRBJ1-4,CASSEGAPVTNEKLFF
TRBV5-1,TRBJ1-1,CASSLEDRGLTEAFF
TRBV5-1,TRBJ2-2,CASSLTGINTGELFF
TRBV5-4,TRBJ2-2,CASSLGVTGELFF
TRBV6-1,TRBJ1-4,CASSEAGLNEKLFF
TRBV14,TRBJ2-7,CASSPAGGLSYEQYF
TRBV10-3,TRBJ2-7,CAISEGVREQYF
TRBV2,TRBJ2-7,CASRKREGLPEQYF
TRBV11-3,TRBJ2-7,CASSPSRGKSYEQYF
TRBV5-1,TRBJ1-3,CASSLGGTPSGNTIYF
TRBV5-1,TRBJ2-5,CASSLDPGGTETQYF
TRBV27,TRBJ2-2,CASSGDRAPNTGELFF
TRBV6-5,TRBJ1-5,CASSYSGGTLQPQHF
TRBV5-1,TRBJ2-3,CASSLGAGRGTDTQYF
TRBV28,TRBJ1-2,CASRGTGGNYGYTF
TRBV9,TRBJ2-7,CASSRKSSYEQYF